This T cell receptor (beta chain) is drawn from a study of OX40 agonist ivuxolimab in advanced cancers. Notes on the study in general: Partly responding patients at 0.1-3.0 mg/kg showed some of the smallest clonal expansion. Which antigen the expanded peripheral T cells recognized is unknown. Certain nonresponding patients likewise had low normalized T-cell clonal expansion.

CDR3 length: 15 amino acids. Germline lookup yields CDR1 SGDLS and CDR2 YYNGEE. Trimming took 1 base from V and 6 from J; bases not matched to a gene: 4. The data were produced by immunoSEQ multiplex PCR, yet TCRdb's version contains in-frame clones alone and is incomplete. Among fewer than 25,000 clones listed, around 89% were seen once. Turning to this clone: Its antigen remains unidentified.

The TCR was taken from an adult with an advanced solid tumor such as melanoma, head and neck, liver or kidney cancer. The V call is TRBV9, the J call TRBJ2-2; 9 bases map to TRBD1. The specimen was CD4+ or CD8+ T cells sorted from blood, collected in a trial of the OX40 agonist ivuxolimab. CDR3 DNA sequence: TGTGCCAGCAGCGTACGGGACAGGGTACCCGGGGAGCTGTTTTTT. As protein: CASSVRDRVPGELFF. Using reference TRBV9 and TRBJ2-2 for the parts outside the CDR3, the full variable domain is DSGVTQTPKHLITATGQRVTLRCSPRSGDLSVYWYQQSLDQGLQFLIQYYNGEERAKGNILERFSAQQFPDLHSELNLSSLELGDSALYFCASSVRDRVPGELFFGEGSRLTVL.